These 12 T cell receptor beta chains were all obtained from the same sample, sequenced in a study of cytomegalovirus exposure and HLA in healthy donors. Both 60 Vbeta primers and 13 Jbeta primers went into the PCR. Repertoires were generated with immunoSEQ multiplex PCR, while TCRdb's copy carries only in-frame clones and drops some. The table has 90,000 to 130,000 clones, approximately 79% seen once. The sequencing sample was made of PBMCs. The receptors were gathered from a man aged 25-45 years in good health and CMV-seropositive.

The CDR3 sequence: CASSPEQHPTGELFF. The CDR3 nucleotides are TGTGCCAGCAGTCCGGAACAGCACCCGACCGGGGAGCTGTTTTTT. The chain carries TRBV6-4 and TRBJ2-2; D is undetermined. V was pared by 5 bases and J by 5 bases, with 15 bases between. Germline loops: CDR1 MRHNA, CDR2 SNTAGT. CDR3 length equals 15 residues.

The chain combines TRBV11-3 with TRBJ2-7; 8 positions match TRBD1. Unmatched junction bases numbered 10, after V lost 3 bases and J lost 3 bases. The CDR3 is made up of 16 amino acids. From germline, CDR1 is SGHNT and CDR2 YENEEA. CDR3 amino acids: CASSLDTGQGGYEQYF. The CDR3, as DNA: TGTGCCAGCAGCTTGGACACCGGACAGGGAGGCTACGAGCAGTACTTC.

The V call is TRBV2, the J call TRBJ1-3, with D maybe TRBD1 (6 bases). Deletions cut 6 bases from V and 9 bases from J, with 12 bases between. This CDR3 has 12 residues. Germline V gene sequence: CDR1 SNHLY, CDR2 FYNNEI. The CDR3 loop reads CASSQQGGTIYF. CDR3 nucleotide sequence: TGTGCCAGCAGCCAACAGGGCGGCACCATATATTTT. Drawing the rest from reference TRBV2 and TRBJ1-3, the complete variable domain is EPEVTQTPSHQVTQMGQEVILRCVPISNHLYFYWYRQILGQKVEFLVSFYNNEISEKSEIFDDQFSVERPDGSNFTLKIRSTKLEDSAMYFCASSQQGGTIYFGEGSWLTVV.

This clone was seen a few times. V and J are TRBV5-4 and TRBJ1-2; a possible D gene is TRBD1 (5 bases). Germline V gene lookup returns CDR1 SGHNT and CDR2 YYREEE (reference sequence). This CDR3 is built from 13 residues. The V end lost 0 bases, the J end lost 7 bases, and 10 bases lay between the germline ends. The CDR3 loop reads CASSLVGDRGYTF. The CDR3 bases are TGTGCCAGCAGCTTGGTAGGGGATCGTGGCTACACCTTC.

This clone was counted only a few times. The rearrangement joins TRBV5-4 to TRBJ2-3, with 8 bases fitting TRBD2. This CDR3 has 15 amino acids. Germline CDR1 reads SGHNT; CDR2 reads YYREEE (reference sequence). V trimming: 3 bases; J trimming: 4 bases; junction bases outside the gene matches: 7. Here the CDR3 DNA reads TGTGCCAGCAGCTCCGGGGGGGTTGCCGCAGATACGCAGTATTTT. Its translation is CASSSGGVAADTQYF.

CDR3 nucleotides: TGTGCCAGCAGACCCGGGACTAGCGGGGGAAATGAGCAGTTCTTC. Protein: CASRPGTSGGNEQFF. The chain links TRBV2 to TRBJ2-1, with 14 bases identical to TRBD2. The CDR3 sequence is 15 residues long. V lost 6 bases, J lost 7 bases, and 5 bases stayed unmatched. Germline CDR1 is SNHLY and CDR2 is FYNNEI.

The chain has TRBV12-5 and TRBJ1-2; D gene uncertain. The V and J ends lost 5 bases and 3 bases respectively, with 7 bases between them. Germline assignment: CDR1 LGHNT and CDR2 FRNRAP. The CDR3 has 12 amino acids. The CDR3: CASGANDYGYTF. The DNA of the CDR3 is TGTGCTAGTGGTGCGAACGACTATGGCTACACCTTC.

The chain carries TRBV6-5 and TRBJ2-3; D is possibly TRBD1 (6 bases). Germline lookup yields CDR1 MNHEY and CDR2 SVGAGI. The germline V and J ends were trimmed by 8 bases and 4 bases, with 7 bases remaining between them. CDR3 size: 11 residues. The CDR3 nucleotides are TGTGCCAGCGGGACACCAGATACGCAGTATTTT. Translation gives CASGTPDTQYF.

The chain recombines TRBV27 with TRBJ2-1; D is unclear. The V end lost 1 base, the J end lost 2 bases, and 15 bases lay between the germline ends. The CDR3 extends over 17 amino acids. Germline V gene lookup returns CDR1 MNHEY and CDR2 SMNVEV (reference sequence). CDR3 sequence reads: CASSLWAGSSPYNEQFF. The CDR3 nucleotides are TGTGCCAGCAGTTTATGGGCTGGGTCGTCCCCCTACAATGAGCAGTTCTTC.

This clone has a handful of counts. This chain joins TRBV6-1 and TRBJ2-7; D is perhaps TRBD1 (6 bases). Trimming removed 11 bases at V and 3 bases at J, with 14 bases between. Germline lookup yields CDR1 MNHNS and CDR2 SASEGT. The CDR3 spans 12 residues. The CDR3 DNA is TGTGCCGCCTGGACAGTTCTCTACGAGCAGTACTTC. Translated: CAAWTVLYEQYF.

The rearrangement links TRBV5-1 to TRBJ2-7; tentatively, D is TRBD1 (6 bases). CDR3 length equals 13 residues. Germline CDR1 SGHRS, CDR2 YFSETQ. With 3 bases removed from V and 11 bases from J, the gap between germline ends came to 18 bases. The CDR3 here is CASSSPGWTEKYF. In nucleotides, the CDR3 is TGCGCCAGCAGCTCCCCGGGCTGGACAGAAAAGTACTTC. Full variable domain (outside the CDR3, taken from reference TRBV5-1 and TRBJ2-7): KAGVTQTPRYLIKTRGQQVTLSCSPISGHRSVSWYQQTPGQGLQFLFEYFSETQRNKGNFPGRFSGRQFSNSRSEMNVSTLELGDSALYLCASSSPGWTEKYFGPGTRLTVT.

The CDR3 nucleotides are TGTGCCAGCAGCGTAGAGCAGGGCTCTGGAAACACCATATATTTT. Amino acid sequence: CASSVEQGSGNTIYF. The chain joins TRBV9 to TRBJ1-3, with TRBD1 as a possible D gene (5 bases). This CDR3 contains 15 residues. Trimming cost V 0 bases and J 0 bases, with 7 bases left between them. Per germline, CDR1 SGDLS and CDR2 YYNGEE.